This T cell receptor (beta chain) was sequenced in a study of shared clonotypes between healthy human individuals. Terminally differentiated effector memory CD45RA+ cells were excluded by CCR7 positive selection of CD45RO-negative cells. This clone was observed once. The table came from immunoSEQ multiplex PCR; TCRdb's copy has only in-frame clones and leaves some out. The data contain around 620,000 clones, roughly 95% of them seen just once; the ten biggest clones take up approximately 0.11%. CDR3 length: 17 residues. Looked up from germline, CDR1 is PRHDT and CDR2 is FYEKMQ (reference sequence). J was trimmed by 8 bases and V by 5 bases; bases with no gene match: 12.

Sequencing input: naive CD8+ T cells sorted from blood. The chain employs TRBV13 and TRBJ2-1, with 13 bases identical to TRBD2. This receptor was taken from a woman aged 30 to 39 in good health. The CDR3 region is CASSGQVLAGGTHEQFF. The CDR3, as DNA: TGTGCCAGCAGCGGGCAAGTACTAGCGGGAGGGACCCATGAGCAGTTCTTC.